The T cell receptor (beta chain) under discussion was sequenced for a study of blood T cell repertoires in COVID-19. The CDR3 is made up of 13 amino acids. V was trimmed by 4 bases and J by 1 base, leaving 8 bases between them. CDR1 and CDR2 (germline): SGDLS, YYNGEE. The repertoire was sequenced with immunoSEQ multiplex PCR; TCRdb's copy has only in-frame clones and lacks some. This table holds a few hundred thousand clones, roughly four fifths found once. The TCR sequence derives from a man aged 35-49 years who had recovered from COVID-19. This chain connects TRBV9 to TRBJ1-1, with D possibly being TRBD1 (5 bases). Sequenced material: PBMCs or T cells enriched from blood (not recorded which). The CDR3, as DNA: TGTGCCAGCAGCTGGGGCAAGAACACTGAAGCTTTCTTT. As protein: CASSWGKNTEAFF.